One T cell receptor beta chain is described in this entry. The table came from immunoSEQ multiplex PCR; TCRdb's copy has only in-frame clones and leaves some out. The data show roughly 380,000 clones, about 91% seen once. The data originate from a study of blood T cell repertoires in COVID-19. Study as a whole: COVID-19 samples collected from the United States, Italy and Spain covered acute and convalescent phases.

Seattle's cohort entered during active infection and was followed longitudinally. Germline CDR1 is MDHEN and CDR2 is SYDVKM. V shed 5 bases, J shed 1 base, and the junction held 8 bases outside the gene matches. The CDR3 extends over 16 amino acids. The V and J genes are TRBV28 and TRBJ2-4; 7 bases align to TRBD2. This sequence was found in a woman aged 40 to 55 with COVID-19, enrolled during active disease. The specimen was peripheral blood. The CDR3 DNA reads TGTGCCAGCAGTAGTGGGAGGGCCGGGGCCAAAAACATTCAGTACTTC. Translated, it gives CASSSGRAGAKNIQYF.